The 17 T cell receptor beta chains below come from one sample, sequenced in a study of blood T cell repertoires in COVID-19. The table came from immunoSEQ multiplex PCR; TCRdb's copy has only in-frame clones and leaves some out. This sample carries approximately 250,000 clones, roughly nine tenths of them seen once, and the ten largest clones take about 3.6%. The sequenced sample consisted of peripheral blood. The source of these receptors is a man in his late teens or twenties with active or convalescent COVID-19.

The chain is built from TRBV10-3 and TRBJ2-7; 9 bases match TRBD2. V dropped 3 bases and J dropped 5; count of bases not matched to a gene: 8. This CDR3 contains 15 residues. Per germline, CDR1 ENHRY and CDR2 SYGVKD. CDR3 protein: CAISDIAGAYHEQYF. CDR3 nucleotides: TGTGCCATCAGTGATATAGCGGGAGCCTACCACGAGCAGTACTTC.

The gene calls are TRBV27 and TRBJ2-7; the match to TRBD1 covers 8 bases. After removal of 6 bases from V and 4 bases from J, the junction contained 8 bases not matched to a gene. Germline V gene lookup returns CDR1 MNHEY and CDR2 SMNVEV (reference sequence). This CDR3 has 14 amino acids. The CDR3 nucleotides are TGTGCCAGCAGCCTCACCGGGACAGGTTACGAGCAGTACTTC. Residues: CASSLTGTGYEQYF.

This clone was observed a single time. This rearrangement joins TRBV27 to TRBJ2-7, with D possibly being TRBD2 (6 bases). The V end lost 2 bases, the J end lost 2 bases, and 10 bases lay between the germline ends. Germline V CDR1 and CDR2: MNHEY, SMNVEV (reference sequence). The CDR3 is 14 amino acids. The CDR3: CASSLVREAYEQYF. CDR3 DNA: TGTGCCAGCAGTTTAGTCAGGGAGGCCTACGAGCAGTACTTC.

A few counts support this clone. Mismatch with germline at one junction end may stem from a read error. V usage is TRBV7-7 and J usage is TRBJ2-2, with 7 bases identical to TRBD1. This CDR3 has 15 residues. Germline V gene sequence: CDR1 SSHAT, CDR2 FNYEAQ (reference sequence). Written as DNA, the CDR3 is TGTGCTAGCAGCCCAGACAGGGAATACACCGGGGAGCTGTTTTTT. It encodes CASSPDREYTGELFF. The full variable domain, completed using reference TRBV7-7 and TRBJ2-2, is GAGVSQSPRYKVTKRGQDVTLRCDPISSHATLYWYQQALGQGPEFLTYFNYEAQPDKSGLPSDRFSAERPEGSISTLTIQRTEQRDSAMYRCASSPDREYTGELFFGEGSRLTVL.

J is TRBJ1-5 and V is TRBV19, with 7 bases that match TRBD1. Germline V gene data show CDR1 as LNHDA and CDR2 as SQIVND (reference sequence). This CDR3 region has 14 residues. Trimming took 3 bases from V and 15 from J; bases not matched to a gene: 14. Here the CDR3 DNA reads TGTGCCAGTAGTATCCTTGGCGGGGACAGCGTGCTGCATTTT. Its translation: CASSILGGDSVLHF.

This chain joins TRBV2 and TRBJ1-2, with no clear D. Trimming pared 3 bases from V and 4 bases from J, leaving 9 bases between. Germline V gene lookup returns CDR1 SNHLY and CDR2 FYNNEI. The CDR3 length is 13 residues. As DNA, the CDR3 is TGTGCCAGCAGTGACGAGGGATCCTATGGCTACACCTTC. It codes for CASSDEGSYGYTF.

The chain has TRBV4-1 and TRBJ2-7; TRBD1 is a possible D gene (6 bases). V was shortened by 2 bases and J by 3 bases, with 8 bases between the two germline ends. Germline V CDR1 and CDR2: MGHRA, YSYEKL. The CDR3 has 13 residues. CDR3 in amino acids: CASSQKDSYEQYF. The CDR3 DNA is TGCGCCAGCAGCCAAAAGGACAGCTACGAGCAGTACTTC.

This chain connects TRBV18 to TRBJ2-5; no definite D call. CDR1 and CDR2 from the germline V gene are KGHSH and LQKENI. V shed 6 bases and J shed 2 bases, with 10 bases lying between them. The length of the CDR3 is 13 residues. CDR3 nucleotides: TGTGCCAGCTCTCGACATGCACAAGAGACCCAGTACTTC. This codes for CASSRHAQETQYF.

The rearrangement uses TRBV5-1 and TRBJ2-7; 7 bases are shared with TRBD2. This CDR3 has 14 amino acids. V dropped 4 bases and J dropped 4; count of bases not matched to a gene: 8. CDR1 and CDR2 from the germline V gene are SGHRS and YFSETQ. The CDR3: CASSPDSGLYEQYF. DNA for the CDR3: TGCGCCAGCAGCCCGGATAGCGGGCTATACGAGCAGTACTTC.

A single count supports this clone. CDR3: CSASCSGDNANTGELFF. CDR3 DNA sequence: TGCAGTGCTAGTTGTTCTGGCGACAACGCGAACACCGGGGAGCTGTTTTTT. The chain couples TRBV20-1 to TRBJ2-2; D is ambiguous. The germline CDR1 and CDR2 sequences are DFQATT and SNEGSKA (reference sequence). With 3 bases removed from V and 0 bases from J, the gap between germline ends came to 17 bases. This CDR3 has 17 amino acids.

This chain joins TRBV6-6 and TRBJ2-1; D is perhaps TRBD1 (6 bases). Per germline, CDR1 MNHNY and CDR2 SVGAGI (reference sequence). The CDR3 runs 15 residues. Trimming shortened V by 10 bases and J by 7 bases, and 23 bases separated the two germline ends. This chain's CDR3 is CATQGSGPMRNEQFF. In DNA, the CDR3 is TGTGCCACCCAGGGGTCAGGCCCAATGCGGAATGAGCAGTTCTTC.

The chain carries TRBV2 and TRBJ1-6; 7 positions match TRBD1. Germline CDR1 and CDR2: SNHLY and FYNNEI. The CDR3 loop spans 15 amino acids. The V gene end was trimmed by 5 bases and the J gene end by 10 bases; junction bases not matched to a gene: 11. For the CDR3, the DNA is TGTGCCAGCAGTTTCAACAGGGGAAGGAACTCACCCCTCCACTTT. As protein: CASSFNRGRNSPLHF.

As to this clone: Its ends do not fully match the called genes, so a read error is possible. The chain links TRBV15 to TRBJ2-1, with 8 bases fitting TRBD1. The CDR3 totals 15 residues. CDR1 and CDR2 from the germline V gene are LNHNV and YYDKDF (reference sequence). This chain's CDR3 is CATSGDRGRYNEQFF. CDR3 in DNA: TGTGCCACCAGCGGAGACAGGGGCCGGTACAATGAGCAGTTCTTC.

CDR3 protein: CATRHRGVGKNIQYF. Here the CDR3 DNA reads TGTGCCACCAGACACAGGGGGGTCGGCAAAAACATTCAGTACTTC. The chain links TRBV24-1 to TRBJ2-4; 8 bases are shared with TRBD1. This CDR3 contains 15 residues. The V segment lost 7 bases and the J segment 3 bases; nucleotides outside the gene matches: 7. Germline V gene lookup returns CDR1 KGHDR and CDR2 SFDVKD.

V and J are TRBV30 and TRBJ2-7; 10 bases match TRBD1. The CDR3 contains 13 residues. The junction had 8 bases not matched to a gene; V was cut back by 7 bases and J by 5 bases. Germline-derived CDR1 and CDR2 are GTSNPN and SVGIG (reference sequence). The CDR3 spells CAFSQGQGNEQYF. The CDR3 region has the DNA TGTGCCTTCTCCCAGGGACAGGGGAACGAGCAGTACTTC. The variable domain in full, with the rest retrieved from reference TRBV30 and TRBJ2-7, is SQTIHQWPATLVQPVGSPLSLECTVEGTSNPNLYWYRQAAGRGLQLLFYSVGIGQISSEVPQNLSASRPQDRQFILSSKKLLLSDSGFYLCAFSQGQGNEQYFGPGTRLTVT.

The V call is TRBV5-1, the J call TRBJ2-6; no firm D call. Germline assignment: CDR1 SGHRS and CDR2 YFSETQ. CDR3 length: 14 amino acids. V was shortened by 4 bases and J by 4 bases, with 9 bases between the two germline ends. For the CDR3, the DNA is TGCGCCAGCAGCGTTAGAGTGGGGGCCAACGTCCTGACTTTC. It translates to CASSVRVGANVLTF.

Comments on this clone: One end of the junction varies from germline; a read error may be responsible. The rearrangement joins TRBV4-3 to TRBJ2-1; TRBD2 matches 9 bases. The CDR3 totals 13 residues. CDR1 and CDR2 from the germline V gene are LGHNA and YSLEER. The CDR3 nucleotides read TGCGCCAGCAGCCAAGATTGGGCTAGCGGGATGGTCTTC. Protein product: CASSQDWASGMVF.